A selection of T cell receptor beta chains follows, all from one sample in a study of graft-versus-host responses after intestinal transplantation. The table came from immunoSEQ multiplex PCR; TCRdb's copy has only in-frame clones and leaves some out. The sample contains tens of thousands of clones, approximately 92% of which appear only once. This sample comprised PBMCs, obtained 750 to 800 days after a first intestinal transplant, on the day of a second. The origin of the receptors is a human patient who received an intestinal transplant, so some T cells may come from the graft donor. Both conserved end residues are part of each CDR3. The D gene is left open where the match is weak. Rows give clone size only sometimes, using once, few, many, or a class for an expanded clone.

d_call: TRBD1; j_call: TRBJ2-2; v_call: TRBV19; clone_size: -; cdr3_aa: CASSSAGGKGELFF; cdr3_nt: TGTGCCAGTAGTTCGGCAGGGGGCAAAGGGGAGCTGTTTTTT
d_call: TRBD1; j_call: TRBJ2-3; v_call: TRBV11-3; clone_size: -; cdr3_aa: CASSLDSPRGTDTQYF; cdr3_nt: TGTGCCAGCAGTTTAGACAGCCCCAGGGGGACAGATACGCAGTATTTT
d_call: -; j_call: TRBJ1-2; v_call: TRBV15; clone_size: -; cdr3_aa: CATSRVLPGGYTF; cdr3_nt: TGTGCCACCAGCAGAGTGCTCCCGGGCGGCTACACCTTC
d_call: TRBD2; j_call: TRBJ2-7; v_call: TRBV27; clone_size: -; cdr3_aa: CASSYASGSYEQYF; cdr3_nt: TGTGCCAGCAGTTACGCTAGCGGTTCCTACGAGCAGTACTTC
d_call: TRBD2; j_call: TRBJ2-1; v_call: TRBV9; clone_size: -; cdr3_aa: CASSMSGSYNEQFF; cdr3_nt: TGTGCCAGCAGTATGAGCGGGAGCTACAATGAGCAGTTCTTC
d_call: -; j_call: TRBJ1-2; v_call: TRBV4-2; clone_size: -; cdr3_aa: CASKNTYGYTF; cdr3_nt: TGTGCCAGCAAGAACACCTATGGCTACACCTTC
d_call: -; j_call: TRBJ2-7; v_call: TRBV19; clone_size: -; cdr3_aa: CASSIEGSEQYF; cdr3_nt: TGTGCCAGTAGTATTGAAGGGAGCGAGCAGTACTTC
d_call: -; j_call: TRBJ2-4; v_call: TRBV6-5; clone_size: -; cdr3_aa: CASSPQDYIQYF; cdr3_nt: TGTGCCAGCAGTCCCCAGGACTACATTCAGTACTTC
d_call: -; j_call: TRBJ1-1; v_call: TRBV23-1; clone_size: -; cdr3_aa: CASSQSGEKGDTEAFF; cdr3_nt: TGCGCCAGCAGTCAATCGGGAGAAAAAGGGGACACTGAAGCTTTCTTT
d_call: -; j_call: TRBJ2-3; v_call: TRBV18; clone_size: -; cdr3_aa: CASSPYPDEMEYF; cdr3_nt: TGTGCCAGCTCCCCTTATCCAGATGAAATGGAGTATTTT
d_call: TRBD1; j_call: TRBJ1-2; v_call: TRBV10-3; clone_size: -; cdr3_aa: CAIDRDRGPGAYGYTF; cdr3_nt: TGTGCCATCGATCGGGACAGGGGGCCGGGAGCCTATGGCTACACCTTC
d_call: TRBD1; j_call: TRBJ2-1; v_call: TRBV6-5; clone_size: -; cdr3_aa: CASSRQGPYNEQFF; cdr3_nt: TGTGCCAGCAGTCGACAGGGGCCCTACAATGAGCAGTTCTTC
d_call: -; j_call: TRBJ2-1; v_call: TRBV19; clone_size: -; cdr3_aa: CASSTGWAHEQFF; cdr3_nt: TGTGCCAGTAGCACGGGGTGGGCCCATGAGCAGTTCTTC
d_call: -; j_call: TRBJ2-7; v_call: TRBV5-5; clone_size: -; cdr3_aa: CASSLVRAGDEQYF; cdr3_nt: TGTGCCAGCAGCTTGGTTCGGGCAGGCGACGAGCAGTACTTC
d_call: -; j_call: TRBJ1-2; v_call: TRBV28; clone_size: -; cdr3_aa: CASSLAEGEDYGYTF; cdr3_nt: TGTGCCAGCAGTCTCGCCGAAGGGGAGGACTATGGCTACACCTTC
d_call: -; j_call: TRBJ1-2; v_call: TRBV28; clone_size: -; cdr3_aa: CASGPGLYGYTF; cdr3_nt: TGTGCCAGCGGGCCGGGACTCTATGGCTACACCTTC
d_call: TRBD2; j_call: TRBJ2-7; v_call: TRBV5-6; clone_size: once; cdr3_aa: CASNSPSGIYEQYF; cdr3_nt: TGTGCCAGCAACTCCCCTAGCGGGATTTACGAGCAGTACTTC
d_call: TRBD2; j_call: TRBJ2-1; v_call: TRBV11-2; clone_size: -; cdr3_aa: CASSGIPGLAGEHEQFF; cdr3_nt: TGTGCCAGCAGTGGAATCCCGGGACTAGCGGGAGAGCATGAGCAGTTCTTC
d_call: -; j_call: TRBJ2-3; v_call: TRBV6-5; clone_size: -; cdr3_aa: CASSLSSVDTQYF; cdr3_nt: TGTGCCAGCAGTCTCTCTAGCGTTGATACGCAGTATTTT
d_call: TRBD1; j_call: TRBJ2-2; v_call: TRBV7-3; clone_size: -; cdr3_aa: CASSFLNRGRTGELFF; cdr3_nt: TGTGCCAGCAGCTTCTTAAACAGGGGGCGTACCGGGGAGCTGTTTTTT
d_call: -; j_call: TRBJ1-5; v_call: TRBV4-2; clone_size: -; cdr3_aa: CASSQRQGPNQPQHF; cdr3_nt: TGTGCCAGCAGCCAGAGGCAGGGGCCAAATCAGCCCCAGCATTTT
d_call: TRBD2; j_call: TRBJ2-3; v_call: TRBV14; clone_size: -; cdr3_aa: CASSQGTSGTDTQYF; cdr3_nt: TGTGCCAGCAGCCAAGGGACTAGCGGGACAGATACGCAGTATTTT
d_call: -; j_call: TRBJ1-6; v_call: TRBV6-6; clone_size: -; cdr3_aa: CASSYGDSYNSPLHF; cdr3_nt: TGTGCCAGCAGTTATGGGGACTCCTATAATTCACCCCTCCACTTT
d_call: -; j_call: TRBJ2-1; v_call: TRBV6-6; clone_size: -; cdr3_aa: CASSYPEGSNEQFF; cdr3_nt: TGTGCCAGCAGTTACCCCGAGGGCAGCAATGAGCAGTTCTTC
d_call: TRBD2; j_call: TRBJ2-7; v_call: TRBV6-6; clone_size: -; cdr3_aa: CASSYGSGSPHEQYF; cdr3_nt: TGTGCCAGCAGTTACGGTAGCGGGAGTCCCCACGAGCAGTACTTC
d_call: -; j_call: TRBJ1-1; v_call: TRBV19; clone_size: -; cdr3_aa: CASSITGNTEAFF; cdr3_nt: TGTGCCAGTAGTATCACGGGGAACACTGAAGCTTTCTTT
d_call: -; j_call: TRBJ2-3; v_call: TRBV28; clone_size: once; cdr3_aa: CASSLFSSSTDTQYF; cdr3_nt: TGTGCCAGCAGTTTATTTTCCTCTTCCACAGATACGCAGTATTTT
d_call: -; j_call: TRBJ1-4; v_call: TRBV30; clone_size: -; cdr3_aa: CAWRFTGLNEKLFF; cdr3_nt: TGTGCCTGGCGTTTTACAGGACTAAATGAAAAACTGTTTTTT
d_call: TRBD1; j_call: TRBJ1-4; v_call: TRBV6-5; clone_size: once; cdr3_aa: CASSPAGGLNEKLFF; cdr3_nt: TGTGCCAGCAGCCCGGCAGGGGGTCTAAATGAAAAACTGTTTTTT
d_call: -; j_call: TRBJ2-7; v_call: TRBV27; clone_size: few; cdr3_aa: CASSYGYEQYF; cdr3_nt: TGTGCCAGCAGTTATGGCTACGAGCAGTACTTC
d_call: -; j_call: TRBJ2-7; v_call: TRBV5-5; clone_size: once; cdr3_aa: CARAGGGGSYEQYF; cdr3_nt: TGTGCCCGCGCCGGGGGAGGGGGCTCCTACGAGCAGTACTTC